The 12 T cell receptor beta chains in this list originate from one sample, sequenced in a study of blood T cells in healthy people across ages. Next came a second PCR, run for about 6 to 12 cycles, which used a sample-barcoded 5' primer along with a J-beta primer mix. TCRdb ran MiXCR on the 5' RACE reads and lists one entry per CDR3 protein. This sample has about 1,800,000 distinct CDR3 sequences, with roughly 28% found just once. The specimen sequenced was blood. These TCRs come from a woman aged 25 to 45 in good health.

This clonotype was detected only a few times. This chain connects TRBV6-6 to TRBJ1-2; the D gene is possibly TRBD1 (6 bases). The V and J ends lost 0 bases and 5 bases respectively, with 13 bases between them. The CDR3 loop spans 15 amino acids. Germline V gene data show CDR1 as MNHNY and CDR2 as SVGAGI (reference sequence). The CDR3 DNA follows: TGTGCCAGCAGTTACTCCACTGAACAGGGTTATGGCTACACCTTC. Translated, it gives CASSYSTEQGYGYTF.

In this sample, this clonotype turned up a few times. The rearrangement uses TRBV12-5 and TRBJ2-2, with D perhaps matching TRBD2 (5 bases). The CDR3 is made up of 11 amino acids. Looked up from germline, CDR1 is LGHNT and CDR2 is FRNRAP. The CDR3 here is CASGYTGELFF. The CDR3 DNA is TGTGCCAGCGGTTACACCGGGGAGCTGTTTTTT.

This chain links TRBV20-1 with TRBJ2-3; D may match TRBD1 or TRBD2 (5 bases each). Trimming pared 5 bases from V and 0 bases from J, leaving 15 bases between. Germline V CDR1 and CDR2: DFQATT, SNEGSKA (reference sequence). The CDR3 sequence is 15 residues long. CDR3 sequence (DNA): TGCAGTGCTGGGAGACAGACTTCTAGCACAGATACGCAGTATTTT. Translating gives CSAGRQTSSTDTQYF.

The CDR3 DNA reads as TGTGCCAGCCGCAAACTAGCGGGGAGCTACGAGCAGTACTTC. Its protein is CASRKLAGSYEQYF. The rearrangement links TRBV6-1 to TRBJ2-5, with TRBD2 matching over 10 bases. The tail of the sequence fits TRBJ2-7 better, so the J call may be wrong. Looked up from germline, CDR1 is MNHNS and CDR2 is SASEGT. The CDR3 is 14 residues long.

As DNA, the CDR3 is TGCAGCGTTGGAGACAGGGCGGGTGAAAAACTGTTTTTT. This codes for CSVGDRAGEKLFF. The chain recombines TRBV29-1 with TRBJ1-4; the match to TRBD1 covers 7 bases. Germline CDR1 SQVTM, CDR2 ANQGSEA. The length of the CDR3 is 13 residues. Trimming cost V 4 bases and J 7 bases; bases outside gene matches: 6.

This clonotype has only a few counts. This sequence joins TRBV9 and TRBJ1-2, with TRBD1 matching over 9 bases. The length of the CDR3 is 14 residues. With V trimmed by 7 bases and J by 10 bases, 14 bases remained unmatched. Germline-derived CDR1 and CDR2 are SGDLS and YYNGEE. CDR3 coding DNA: TGTGCCAGCCGATTAGACCGGGACAGGGCCAACTACACCTTC. Its translation: CASRLDRDRANYTF.

The chain uses TRBV27 and TRBJ2-1; TRBD1 agrees at 7 bases. Germline V gene lookup returns CDR1 MNHEY and CDR2 SMNVEV (reference sequence). This CDR3 is built from 14 residues. With V trimmed by 4 bases and J by 7 bases, 7 bases remained unmatched. The CDR3 loop is CASSWAGGRNEQFF. CDR3 sequence (DNA): TGTGCCAGCAGTTGGGCAGGGGGACGTAATGAGCAGTTCTTC.

This clonotype was observed at least ten times. The rearrangement links TRBV29-1 to TRBJ2-7, with D perhaps matching TRBD2 (6 bases). CDR3 length: 14 amino acids. The germline V gene encodes CDR1 SQVTM and CDR2 ANQGSEA. The V end lost 6 bases, the J end lost 6 bases, and 21 bases lay between the germline ends. This CDR3 is CSVPHPGAASEQYF. CDR3 bases: TGCAGCGTGCCCCATCCGGGAGCCGCCTCCGAGCAGTACTTC.

This clonotype was picked up one time. This chain uses TRBV2 with TRBJ1-1; D is unresolved. The CDR3 contains 13 residues. Trimming removed 6 bases at V and 5 bases at J, with 13 bases between. Germline CDR1 is SNHLY and CDR2 is FYNNEI. CDR3 sequence reads: CASRLEEVTEAFF. The CDR3 region has the DNA TGTGCCAGCAGGTTGGAAGAGGTAACTGAAGCTTTCTTT.

The sample holds a few counts of this clonotype. J is TRBJ1-5 and V is TRBV6-6; D is perhaps TRBD1 (5 bases). Per germline, CDR1 MNHNY and CDR2 SVGAGI (reference sequence). Between the trimmed V and J ends, which lost 6 bases and 6 bases, there was a span of 18 bases. The CDR3 is 15 amino acids. This CDR3 reads CASSTLRDEVQPQHF. CDR3 nucleotides: TGTGCCAGCAGCACACTCCGGGACGAAGTTCAGCCCCAGCATTTT.

The V gene is TRBV9, the J gene TRBJ1-2; D unresolved. The V end was cut by 0 bases, the J end by 8 bases, with 11 bases between. CDR3 length equals 13 residues. The germline V gene has CDR1 SGDLS and CDR2 YYNGEE. As DNA, the CDR3 is TGTGCCAGCAGCGTAGTCGGGATGCAGGGCTACACCTTC. This encodes CASSVVGMQGYTF. Together with reference TRBV9 and TRBJ1-2, the CDR3 gives the full variable domain: DSGVTQTPKHLITATGQRVTLRCSPRSGDLSVYWYQQSLDQGLQFLIQYYNGEERAKGNILERFSAQQFPDLHSELNLSSLELGDSALYFCASSVVGMQGYTFGSGTRLTVV.

A word on this clonotype: An end of the junction does not agree with germline; a read error may underlie this. This chain uses TRBV12-3 or TRBV12-4 with TRBJ2-3; D not resolved. This CDR3 region has 11 residues. The CDR3 loop is CAGSTTDTQYF. CDR3 DNA: TGTGCCGGCAGTACGACAGATACGCAGTATTTT.